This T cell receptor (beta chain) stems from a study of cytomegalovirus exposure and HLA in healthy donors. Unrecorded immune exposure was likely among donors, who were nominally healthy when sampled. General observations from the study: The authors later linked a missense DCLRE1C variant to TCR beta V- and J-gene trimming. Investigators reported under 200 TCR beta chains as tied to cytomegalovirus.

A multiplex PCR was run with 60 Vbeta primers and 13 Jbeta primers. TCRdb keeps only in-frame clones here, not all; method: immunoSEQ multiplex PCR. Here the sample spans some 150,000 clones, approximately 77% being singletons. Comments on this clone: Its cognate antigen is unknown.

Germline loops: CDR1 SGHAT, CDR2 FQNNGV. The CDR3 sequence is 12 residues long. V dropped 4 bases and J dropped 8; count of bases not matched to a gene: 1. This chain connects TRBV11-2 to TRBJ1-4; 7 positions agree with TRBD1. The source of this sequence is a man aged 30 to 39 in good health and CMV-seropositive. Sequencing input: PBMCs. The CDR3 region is CASSSDREKLFF. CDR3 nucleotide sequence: TGTGCCAGCAGCTCGGACAGGGAAAAACTGTTTTTT.